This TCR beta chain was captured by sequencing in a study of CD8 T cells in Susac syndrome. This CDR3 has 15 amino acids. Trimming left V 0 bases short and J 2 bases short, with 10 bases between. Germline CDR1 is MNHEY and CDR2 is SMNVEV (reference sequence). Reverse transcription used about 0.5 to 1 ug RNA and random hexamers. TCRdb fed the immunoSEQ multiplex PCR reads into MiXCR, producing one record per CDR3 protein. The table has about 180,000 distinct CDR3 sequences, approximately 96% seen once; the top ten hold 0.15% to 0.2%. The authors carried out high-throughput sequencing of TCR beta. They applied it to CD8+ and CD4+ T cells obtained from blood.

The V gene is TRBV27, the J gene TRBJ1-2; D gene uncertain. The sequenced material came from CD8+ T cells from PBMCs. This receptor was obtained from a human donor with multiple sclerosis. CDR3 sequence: CASSLSPAPNYGYTF. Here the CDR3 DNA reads TGTGCCAGCAGTTTATCGCCAGCCCCAAACTATGGCTACACCTTC.